This entry describes one TCR beta chain. The entry originates in a study of technical replicates of blood from four donors. Sequencing was performed with immunoSEQ multiplex PCR; in TCRdb, only in-frame clones are kept and a portion is missing. Altogether roughly 61,000 clones are present, almost 97% being singletons, with the ten largest covering about 0.19%. V lost 0 bases and J lost 0, with 8 bases in between. CDR1 and CDR2 (germline): MNHNY, SVGAGI (reference sequence). CDR3 size: 15 residues. This sequence joins TRBV6-6 and TRBJ1-1; D is unclear. Sequencing used T cells isolated from PBMCs. The receptor comes from a human donor in good health. The CDR3: CASSYSSGMNTEAFF. In nucleotides, the CDR3 is TGTGCCAGCAGTTACTCTTCCGGGATGAACACTGAAGCTTTCTTT.